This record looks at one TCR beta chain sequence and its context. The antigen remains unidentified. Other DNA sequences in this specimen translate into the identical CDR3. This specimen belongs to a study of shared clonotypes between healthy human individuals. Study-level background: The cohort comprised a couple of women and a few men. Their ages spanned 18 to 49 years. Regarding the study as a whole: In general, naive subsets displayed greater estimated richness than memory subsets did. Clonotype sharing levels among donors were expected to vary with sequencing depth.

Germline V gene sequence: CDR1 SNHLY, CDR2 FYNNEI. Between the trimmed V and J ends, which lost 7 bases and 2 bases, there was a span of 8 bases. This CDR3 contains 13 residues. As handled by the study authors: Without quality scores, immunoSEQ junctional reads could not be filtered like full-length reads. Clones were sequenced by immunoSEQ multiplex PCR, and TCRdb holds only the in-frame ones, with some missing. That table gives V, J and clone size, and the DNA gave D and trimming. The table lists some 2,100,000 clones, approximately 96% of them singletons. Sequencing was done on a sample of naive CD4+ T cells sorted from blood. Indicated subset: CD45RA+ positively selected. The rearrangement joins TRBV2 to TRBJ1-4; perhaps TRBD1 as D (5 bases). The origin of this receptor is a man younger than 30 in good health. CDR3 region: CASIGGTNEKLFF. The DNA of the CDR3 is TGTGCCAGCATTGGGGGGACTAATGAAAAACTGTTTTTT.